This passage covers 26 T cell receptor beta chains from one sample sequenced in a study of blood T cell repertoires in COVID-19. Assay used: immunoSEQ multiplex PCR; TCRdb lists only in-frame clones, some missing. Among under 90,000 clones listed, approximately 90% were seen once. Sequencing used peripheral blood. The receptors derive from a man between 60 and 75 years old with acute or convalescent COVID-19.

The chain is built from TRBV19 and TRBJ1-3; D call uncertain. Germline CDR1 reads LNHDA; CDR2 reads SQIVND (reference sequence). The CDR3 totals 16 residues. Trimming pared 4 bases from V and 0 bases from J, leaving 13 bases between. The CDR3 here is CASSTGNVNSGNTIYF. CDR3 DNA sequence: TGTGCCAGTAGTACCGGGAATGTCAACTCTGGAAACACCATATATTTT.

The rearrangement uses TRBV19 and TRBJ2-7; 12 bases align to TRBD1. This CDR3 contains 13 residues. V was clipped by 7 bases and J by 6 bases; unmatched bases: 4. Germline V gives CDR1 LNHDA, CDR2 SQIVND (reference sequence). CDR3 protein: CASTGQGAVEQYF. In nucleotides, the CDR3 is TGTGCCAGTACGGGACAGGGGGCGGTCGAGCAGTACTTC.

The rearrangement uses TRBV25-1 and TRBJ1-2, with a weak D call TRBD1 (6 bases). V shed 6 bases and J shed 3 bases, with 11 bases lying between them. The germline V gene encodes CDR1 MGHDK and CDR2 SYGVNS. This CDR3 spans 13 amino acids. DNA for the CDR3: TGTGCCAGCAGGACAGGCGGAGACTATGGCTACACCTTC. Translated, it gives CASRTGGDYGYTF.

This chain joins TRBV11-2 and TRBJ1-4, with 7 nucleotides matching TRBD1. Trimming removed 2 bases from V and 7 bases from J; junction bases left unmatched: 7. The germline V gene encodes CDR1 SGHAT and CDR2 FQNNGV. The CDR3 covers 15 residues. Here the CDR3 DNA reads TGTGCCAGCAGCTTATGGTCAGGGGGTATTGAAAAACTGTTTTTT. It codes for CASSLWSGGIEKLFF. Full variable domain (missing parts from reference TRBV11-2 and TRBJ1-4): EAGVAQSPRYKIIEKRQSVAFWCNPISGHATLYWYQQILGQGPKLLIQFQNNGVVDDSQLPKDRFSAERLKGVDSTLKIQPAKLEDSAVYLCASSLWSGGIEKLFFGSGTQLSVL.

The chain carries TRBV9 and TRBJ2-3, with D unclear. Deletions cut 0 bases from V and 5 bases from J, with 22 bases between. Germline CDR1 and CDR2: SGDLS and YYNGEE. The length of the CDR3 is 18 residues. The CDR3 region has the DNA TGTGCCAGCAGCGTAGCTTCAGCTGGCTCCACCGGCGGAGATACGCAGTATTTT. This codes for CASSVASAGSTGGDTQYF.

The CDR3 DNA is TGTGCCCGCCGCTGGACAGGGGGCACTGAAGCTTTCTTT. Translating gives CARRWTGGTEAFF. This chain connects TRBV30 to TRBJ1-1; 10 bases match TRBD1. The CDR3 loop spans 13 amino acids. V trimming: 8 bases; J trimming: 4 bases; junction bases outside the gene matches: 7. Looked up from germline, CDR1 is GTSNPN and CDR2 is SVGIG (reference sequence).

The chain recombines TRBV14 with TRBJ1-3; a weak D match, TRBD1 (5 bases). Trimming pared 1 base from V and 2 bases from J, leaving 12 bases between. The CDR3 contains 16 residues. The V gene's germline CDR1 is SGHDN and CDR2 FVKESK. In DNA form, the CDR3 reads TGTGCCAGCAGCCAAGCGACAGCTGGACCTGGAAACACCATATATTTT. It codes for CASSQATAGPGNTIYF.

This chain joins TRBV30 and TRBJ2-2; TRBD1 agrees at 7 bases. Germline lookup yields CDR1 GTSNPN and CDR2 SVGIG (reference sequence). The V gene end was trimmed by 6 bases and the J gene end by 5 bases; junction bases not matched to a gene: 9. This CDR3 is 14 amino acids long. Here the CDR3 reads CACATGVRTGELFF. Written as DNA, the CDR3 is TGTGCCTGTGCCACAGGGGTTAGGACCGGGGAGCTGTTTTTT.

V and J are TRBV19 and TRBJ1-2; 8 nucleotides match TRBD1. This CDR3 comprises 17 residues. In germline, CDR1 is LNHDA, CDR2 SQIVND (reference sequence). V was clipped by 9 bases and J by 2 bases; unmatched bases: 17. CDR3 nucleotide sequence: TGTGCCAGCTCACTATCCGGGACAGGACTGGGGAACTATGGCTACACCTTC. It is translated as CASSLSGTGLGNYGYTF.

This clone was seen once. The chain has TRBV30 and TRBJ2-7; D may be TRBD1 (6 bases). V was cut by 8 bases and J by 4 bases, with 18 bases left in between. Germline lookup yields CDR1 GTSNPN and CDR2 SVGIG (reference sequence). The CDR3 is made up of 13 amino acids. The CDR3 protein is CALALGQPYEQYF. DNA of the CDR3: TGTGCCCTGGCACTAGGACAGCCATACGAGCAGTACTTC.

V usage is TRBV3-1 (or the pseudogene TRBV3-2) and J usage is TRBJ2-2; the D is unclear. Looked up from germline, CDR1 is LGHDT and CDR2 is YNNKEL (reference sequence). V was cut by 1 base and J by 6 bases, with 9 bases left in between. The CDR3 is 14 residues long. DNA for the CDR3: TGTGCCAGCAGCCAAGGGGCGTTGGCCGGGGAGCTGTTTTTT. It encodes CASSQGALAGELFF.

The V call is TRBV6-1, the J call TRBJ1-6; 9 bases match TRBD1. This CDR3 is 18 amino acids long. Germline V CDR1 and CDR2: MNHNS, SASEGT. The junction had 12 bases not matched to a gene; V was cut back by 4 bases and J by 5 bases. The CDR3: CASSAPRQQGANNSPLHF. The DNA of the CDR3 is TGTGCCAGCAGTGCCCCCCGACAACAGGGGGCAAATAATTCACCCCTCCACTTT.

CDR3 residues: CASSIGSGQWVDEQFF. CDR3 bases: TGTGCCAGTAGTATTGGGTCGGGTCAGTGGGTCGATGAGCAGTTCTTC. V usage is TRBV19 and J usage is TRBJ2-1; D unresolved. There are 16 residues in the CDR3. Germline CDR1 reads LNHDA; CDR2 reads SQIVND (reference sequence). V was cut by 3 bases and J by 8 bases, with 20 bases left in between.

This chain joins TRBV29-1 and TRBJ1-2, with 10 bases lining up with TRBD1. J lost 5 bases, V lost 4 bases, and 4 bases had no gene match. The CDR3 is 13 amino acids. CDR1 and CDR2 from the germline V gene are SQVTM and ANQGSEA. CDR3 DNA: TGCAGCGTTGGAAGGACAGGGGGATATGGCTACACCTTC. It translates to CSVGRTGGYGYTF. Combining the CDR3 with reference TRBV29-1 and TRBJ1-2 gives the whole variable domain SAVISQKPSRDICQRGTSLTIQCQVDSQVTMMFWYRQQPGQSLTLIATANQGSEATYESGFVIDKFPISRPNLTFSTLTVSNMSPEDSSIYLCSVGRTGGYGYTFGSGTRLTVV.

The chain links TRBV7-2 to TRBJ1-2; no clear D gene. Germline V gives CDR1 SGHTA, CDR2 FQGNSA. The V end was cut by 3 bases, the J end by 8 bases, with 13 bases between. The CDR3 has 13 amino acids. In DNA form, the CDR3 reads TGTGCCAGCAGCTTTCCAGCCTCGGGGGGCTACACCTTC. This encodes CASSFPASGGYTF.

The V and J genes are TRBV3-1 (or the pseudogene TRBV3-2) and TRBJ1-1, with 12 bases lining up with TRBD1. CDR3 size: 17 residues. Germline V gene data show CDR1 as LGHDT and CDR2 as YNNKEL (reference sequence). The V segment lost 4 bases and the J segment 1 base; nucleotides outside the gene matches: 7. Here the CDR3 reads CASSPPGQGAKNTEAFF. For the CDR3, the DNA is TGTGCCAGCAGCCCACCGGGACAGGGGGCCAAGAACACTGAAGCTTTCTTT.

This clone appeared once. The chain joins TRBV4-1 to TRBJ1-1; D perhaps matches TRBD1 (6 bases). The CDR3 length is 15 residues. Per germline, CDR1 MGHRA and CDR2 YSYEKL. Deletions cut 0 bases from V and 1 base from J, with 9 bases between. The CDR3: CASSQDLTGNTEAFF. Here the CDR3 DNA reads TGCGCCAGCAGCCAAGATCTGACAGGGAACACTGAAGCTTTCTTT.

This clone was seen a handful of times. The rearrangement uses TRBV30 and TRBJ1-2; D possibly corresponds to TRBD1 (6 bases). In germline, CDR1 is GTSNPN, CDR2 SVGIG (reference sequence). The length of the CDR3 is 15 residues. The V gene lost 3 bases and the J gene lost 4 bases, with 18 bases spanning the gap. DNA of the CDR3: TGTGCCTGGAGCGAAACCCTACAGGACAGCTATGGCTACACCTTC. Translation gives CAWSETLQDSYGYTF.

In its sample, this clone was seen once. The V call is TRBV7-2, the J call TRBJ2-7, with TRBD2 matching over 10 bases. V shed 1 base, J shed 3 bases, and the junction held 6 bases outside the gene matches. The CDR3 consists of 16 residues. CDR1 is SGHTA, CDR2 FQGNSA, per germline. The CDR3 protein is CASSLVAGGFDYEQYF. In DNA form, the CDR3 reads TGTGCCAGCAGCTTAGTAGCGGGGGGTTTTGACTACGAGCAGTACTTC.

A few counts support this clone. The gene calls are TRBV6-7 and TRBJ1-3, with TRBD1 matching over 7 bases. TRBV6-7 is treated as an ORF (open reading frame) with a function not yet certain. This CDR3 comprises 17 residues. V dropped 5 bases and J dropped 0; count of bases not matched to a gene: 10. CDR3 sequence: CASSRQGVHHSGNTIYF. As DNA, the CDR3 is TGTGCCAGCAGTCGACAGGGCGTTCACCACTCTGGAAACACCATATATTTT.

J is TRBJ1-1 and V is TRBV18; perhaps TRBD1 as D (5 bases). The CDR3 length is 17 residues. V lost 2 bases and J lost 5, with 21 bases in between. Germline V gene lookup returns CDR1 KGHSH and CDR2 LQKENI. The CDR3 DNA reads as TGTGCCAGCTCACCATCGGAGTTAATCCAGGGTATAACTGAAGCTTTCTTT. This codes for CASSPSELIQGITEAFF. Full variable domain (rest looked up from reference TRBV18 and TRBJ1-1): NAGVMQNPRHLVRRRGQEARLRCSPMKGHSHVYWYRQLPEEGLKFMVYLQKENIIDESGMPKERFSAEFPKEGPSILRIQQVVRGDSAAYFCASSPSELIQGITEAFFGQGTRLTVV.

This clone occurred once. The chain joins TRBV7-2 to TRBJ1-6, with TRBD1 as a possible D gene (6 bases). The CDR3 extends over 15 amino acids. Germline CDR1 SGHTA, CDR2 FQGNSA. Trimming left V 2 bases short and J 9 bases short, with 14 bases between. As DNA, the CDR3 is TGTGCCAGCAGCTTATCTAGCAGGGGAAGTTCACCCCTCCACTTT. Encoded protein: CASSLSSRGSSPLHF.

Only a few counts were recorded for this clone. This chain connects TRBV6-2 or TRBV6-3 to TRBJ2-3; 10 bases line up with TRBD2. Germline CDR1 and CDR2: MNHEY and SVGEGT. The CDR3 totals 18 residues. The V and J ends lost 2 bases and 1 base, in that order; junction bases with no gene match: 9. The CDR3 nucleotides are TGTGCCAGCAGTTACGGGGCCAGCGGGGGGGCCGGCACAGATACGCAGTATTTT. Translating gives CASSYGASGGAGTDTQYF.

This clone was seen a few times. This chain joins TRBV12-3 or TRBV12-4 and TRBJ1-2; D may be TRBD1 (6 bases). V lost 7 bases to trimming and J lost 5 bases, with 11 bases between them. The CDR3 covers 12 residues. CDR3 sequence reads: CASTDSLYGYTF. The CDR3 coding sequence is TGTGCCAGCACGGACAGTCTGTATGGCTACACCTTC.

This clone was picked up one time. The rearrangement uses TRBV7-8 and TRBJ1-4, with TRBD1 matching over 8 bases. CDR1 is SGHVS and CDR2 is FQNEAQ in the germline V gene. This CDR3 contains 16 residues. Germline trimming cut 2 bases from V and 6 bases from J; bases unmatched to any gene: 8. The CDR3 nucleotides are TGTGCCAGCAGCTTATCCCGGACAGGGAGCTATGAAAAACTGTTTTTT. It is translated as CASSLSRTGSYEKLFF.

The chain recombines TRBV7-2 with TRBJ2-1, with 12 bases fitting TRBD2. Losses at the gene ends were 3 bases for V and 4 bases for J; bases not matched to a gene: 1. Per germline, CDR1 SGHTA and CDR2 FQGNSA. The CDR3 runs 15 residues. CDR3 amino acids: CASSLLAGGYNEQFF. The CDR3 DNA reads as TGTGCCAGCAGCTTGCTAGCGGGGGGGTACAATGAGCAGTTCTTC.